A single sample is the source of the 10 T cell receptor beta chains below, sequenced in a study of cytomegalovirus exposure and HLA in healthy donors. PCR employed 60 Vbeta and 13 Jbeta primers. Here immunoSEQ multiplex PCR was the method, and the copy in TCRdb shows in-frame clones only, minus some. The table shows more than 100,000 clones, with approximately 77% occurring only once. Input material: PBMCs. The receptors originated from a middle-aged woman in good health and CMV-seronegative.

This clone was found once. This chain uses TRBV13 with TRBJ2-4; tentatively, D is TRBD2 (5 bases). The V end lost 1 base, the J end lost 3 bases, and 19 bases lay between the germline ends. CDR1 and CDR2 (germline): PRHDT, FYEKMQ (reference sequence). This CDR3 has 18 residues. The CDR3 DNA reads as TGTGCCAGCAGCTTAGAAGGAGGACCCGTGAAAAACAAAAACATTCAGTACTTC. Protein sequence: CASSLEGGPVKNKNIQYF.

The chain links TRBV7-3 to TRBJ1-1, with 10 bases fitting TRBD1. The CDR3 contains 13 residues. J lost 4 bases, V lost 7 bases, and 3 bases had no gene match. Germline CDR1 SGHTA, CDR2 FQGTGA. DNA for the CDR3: TGTGCCAGCACCCGGGACAGGGGCACTGAAGCTTTCTTT. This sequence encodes CASTRDRGTEAFF.

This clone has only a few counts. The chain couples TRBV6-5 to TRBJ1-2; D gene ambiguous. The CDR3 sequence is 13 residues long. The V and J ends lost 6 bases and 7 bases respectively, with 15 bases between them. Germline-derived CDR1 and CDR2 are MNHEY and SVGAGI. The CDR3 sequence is CASSDAVRGGYTF. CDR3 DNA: TGTGCCAGCAGCGACGCGGTTCGGGGTGGCTACACCTTC.

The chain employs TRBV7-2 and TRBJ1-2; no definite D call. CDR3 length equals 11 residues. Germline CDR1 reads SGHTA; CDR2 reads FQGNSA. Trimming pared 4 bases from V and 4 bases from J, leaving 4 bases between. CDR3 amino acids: CASSSSYGYTF. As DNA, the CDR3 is TGTGCCAGCAGCTCCTCCTATGGCTACACCTTC.

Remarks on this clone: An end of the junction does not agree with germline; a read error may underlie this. Here the CDR3 reads CASSFGTSTPLDF. Written as DNA, the CDR3 is TGTGCCAGCAGCTTTGGGACAAGTACCCCTTTGGACTTC. The gene calls are TRBV5-6 and TRBJ2-7; weak D call: TRBD1 (6 bases). CDR1 is SGHDT, CDR2 YYEEEE, per germline. This CDR3 has 13 amino acids. Based on the CDR3 plus reference TRBV5-6 and TRBJ2-7, the full variable domain is DAGVTQSPTHLIKTRGQQVTLRCSPKSGHDTVSWYQQALGQGPQFIFQYYEEEERQRGNFPDRFSGHQFPNYSSELNVNALLLGDSALYLCASSFGTSTPLDFGPGTRLTVT.

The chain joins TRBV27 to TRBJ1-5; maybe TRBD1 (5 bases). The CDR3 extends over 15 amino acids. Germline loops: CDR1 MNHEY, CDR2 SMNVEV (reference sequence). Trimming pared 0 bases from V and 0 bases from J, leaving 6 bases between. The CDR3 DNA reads TGTGCCAGCAGTTTATCGGGGCCTAGCAATCAGCCCCAGCATTTT. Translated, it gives CASSLSGPSNQPQHF.

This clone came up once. CDR3 DNA: TGTGCCAGCAGCTTAACCTCATCTTGGGGCAGGGGTATGGACTATGGCTACACCTTC. Its protein product is CASSLTSSWGRGMDYGYTF. V usage is TRBV7-9 and J usage is TRBJ1-2, with a tentative D call TRBD1 (6 bases). Germline CDR1 SEHNR, CDR2 FQNEAQ (reference sequence). This CDR3 spans 19 amino acids. The V end lost 2 bases, the J end lost 3 bases, and 25 bases lay between the germline ends.

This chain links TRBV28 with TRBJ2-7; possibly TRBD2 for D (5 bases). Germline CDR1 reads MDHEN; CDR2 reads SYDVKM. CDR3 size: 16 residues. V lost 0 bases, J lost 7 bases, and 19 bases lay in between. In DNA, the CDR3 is TGTGCCAGCAGTTTATGGGAAGTAGCCCGGACTGGGGAGCAGTACTTC. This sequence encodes CASSLWEVARTGEQYF.

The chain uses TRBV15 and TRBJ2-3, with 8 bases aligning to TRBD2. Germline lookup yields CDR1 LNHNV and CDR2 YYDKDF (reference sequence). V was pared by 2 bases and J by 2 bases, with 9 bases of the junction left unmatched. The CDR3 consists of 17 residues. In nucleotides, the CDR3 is TGTGCCACCAGCAGACTAAGGGGCGGGGGGAACACAGATACGCAGTATTTT. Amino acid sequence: CATSRLRGGGNTDTQYF.

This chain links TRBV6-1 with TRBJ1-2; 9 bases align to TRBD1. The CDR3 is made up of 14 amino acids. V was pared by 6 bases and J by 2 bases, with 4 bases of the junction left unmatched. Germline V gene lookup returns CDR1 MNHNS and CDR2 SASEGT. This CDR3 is CASRDRGRNYGYTF. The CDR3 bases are TGTGCCAGCAGGGACAGGGGCCGCAACTATGGCTACACCTTC.